A single sample gave rise to the 17 T cell receptor beta chains below, sequenced in a study of control samples from healthy donors and cancer patients. Assay used: immunoSEQ multiplex PCR; TCRdb lists only in-frame clones, some missing. The table lists approximately 140,000 clones, about 88% of them singletons. The sequencing sample was made of blood. These receptors all stem from a woman aged 30 to 39 in good health.

The genes are TRBV28 and TRBJ2-5, with 7 bases fitting TRBD1. V dropped 4 bases and J dropped 6; count of bases not matched to a gene: 14. This CDR3 contains 16 residues. Per germline, CDR1 MDHEN and CDR2 SYDVKM. The CDR3 region is CASSSELTGLRQTQYF. CDR3 nucleotides: TGTGCCAGCAGTTCGGAATTGACAGGGTTAAGACAGACCCAGTACTTC.

The rearrangement joins TRBV7-2 to TRBJ2-7; 10 positions match TRBD2. V shed 8 bases and J 6 bases; nucleotides not matched to a gene: 19. CDR3 length: 17 residues. Germline CDR1 and CDR2: SGHTA and FQGNSA. CDR3 in amino acids: CASRVGLAGVFRGEQYF. Here the CDR3 DNA reads TGTGCCAGCCGAGTGGGGCTAGCGGGAGTATTTAGGGGCGAGCAGTACTTC.

The chain couples TRBV7-8 to TRBJ2-5, with 9 bases aligning to TRBD2. The CDR3 consists of 14 residues. Germline loops: CDR1 SGHVS, CDR2 FQNEAQ. Losses at the gene ends were 5 bases for V and 9 bases for J; bases not matched to a gene: 10. The DNA of the CDR3 is TGTGCCAGCAGCGACGACGGCGGGAGGGCCCCCCAGTACTTC. Protein product: CASSDDGGRAPQYF.

The V gene is TRBV9, the J gene TRBJ2-3, with 7 nucleotides matching TRBD2. The CDR3 has 16 amino acids. V shed 0 bases, J shed 2 bases, and the junction held 6 bases outside the gene matches. In germline, CDR1 is SGDLS, CDR2 YYNGEE. For the CDR3, the DNA is TGTGCCAGCAGCGTAGCTACCCTAGCGGCCACAGATACGCAGTATTTT. This sequence encodes CASSVATLAATDTQYF.

V usage is TRBV10-3 and J usage is TRBJ2-1; TRBD2 is a possible D gene (6 bases). From germline, CDR1 is ENHRY and CDR2 SYGVKD. The CDR3 runs to 19 residues. Trimming took off 7 bases at V and 9 bases at J, with 34 bases between the two ends. The CDR3 reads CAITVQAGTPPGWSGEQFF. The CDR3 nucleotides read TGTGCCATCACCGTACAGGCGGGGACCCCCCCTGGATGGTCGGGTGAGCAGTTCTTC.

This chain connects TRBV2 to TRBJ1-1; D is possibly TRBD1 (6 bases). Germline CDR1 is SNHLY and CDR2 is FYNNEI. CDR3 length equals 13 residues. Trimming took off 7 bases at V and 3 bases at J, with 12 bases between the two ends. CDR3 sequence: CASTVDSHTEAFF. The DNA of the CDR3 is TGTGCCAGCACTGTGGACAGTCACACTGAAGCTTTCTTT.

This clone was recorded only once. The V gene is TRBV9, the J gene TRBJ2-5; weak D call: TRBD1 (5 bases). With 5 bases removed from V and 1 base from J, the gap between germline ends came to 9 bases. The V gene's germline CDR1 is SGDLS and CDR2 YYNGEE. CDR3 length equals 13 residues. CDR3 nucleotide sequence: TGTGCCAGCAGTCGGACACCCCAAGAGACCCAGTACTTC. Its protein is CASSRTPQETQYF.

This clone came up once. The CDR3 is CAWSVGLAGYTGELFF. CDR3 DNA sequence: TGTGCCTGGAGTGTAGGACTAGCGGGTTACACCGGGGAGCTGTTTTTT. The chain employs TRBV30 and TRBJ2-2; 11 nucleotides line up with TRBD2. CDR1 and CDR2 (germline): GTSNPN, SVGIG (reference sequence). V dropped 0 bases and J dropped 3; count of bases not matched to a gene: 3. The CDR3 consists of 16 residues. The complete variable domain, with remaining parts taken from reference TRBV30 and TRBJ2-2, reads SQTIHQWPATLVQPVGSPLSLECTVEGTSNPNLYWYRQAAGRGLQLLFYSVGIGQISSEVPQNLSASRPQDRQFILSSKKLLLSDSGFYLCAWSVGLAGYTGELFFGEGSRLTVL.

J is TRBJ2-1 and V is TRBV2; 7 bases agree with TRBD2. Germline loops: CDR1 SNHLY, CDR2 FYNNEI. This CDR3 comprises 17 residues. J was trimmed by 2 bases and V by 1 base; bases with no gene match: 8. CDR3 loop: CASSEGGAGLTYNEQFF. The CDR3 bases are TGTGCCAGCAGTGAAGGGGGAGCGGGGCTAACCTACAATGAGCAGTTCTTC. Complete variable domain (other parts from reference TRBV2 and TRBJ2-1): EPEVTQTPSHQVTQMGQEVILRCVPISNHLYFYWYRQILGQKVEFLVSFYNNEISEKSEIFDDQFSVERPDGSNFTLKIRSTKLEDSAMYFCASSEGGAGLTYNEQFFGPGTRLTVL.

CDR3 amino acids: CASSGAQGNYEQYF. CDR3 DNA sequence: TGTGCCAGCAGTGGGGCCCAAGGGAACTACGAGCAGTACTTC. The chain employs TRBV2 and TRBJ2-7; D uncertain. Trimming cost V 4 bases and J 3 bases, with 13 bases left between them. Per germline, CDR1 SNHLY and CDR2 FYNNEI. The CDR3 runs to 14 residues.

The gene calls are TRBV19 and TRBJ2-1, with 8 bases identical to TRBD2. The germline gives CDR1 LNHDA, CDR2 SQIVND (reference sequence). Germline trimming cut 5 bases from V and 6 bases from J; bases unmatched to any gene: 12. The CDR3 is 16 amino acids. The CDR3 is CASSPRGLVTGNEQFF. As DNA, the CDR3 is TGTGCCAGTAGTCCCCGGGGACTAGTGACTGGCAATGAGCAGTTCTTC. Complete variable domain (other parts from reference TRBV19 and TRBJ2-1): DGGITQSPKYLFRKEGQNVTLSCEQNLNHDAMYWYRQDPGQGLRLIYYSQIVNDFQKGDIAEGYSVSREKKESFPLTVTSAQKNPTAFYLCASSPRGLVTGNEQFFGPGTRLTVL.

The V call is TRBV3-1 (or the pseudogene TRBV3-2), the J call TRBJ2-2; D remains ambiguous. Germline V gives CDR1 LGHDT, CDR2 YNNKEL (reference sequence). V lost 2 bases and J 6 bases, leaving 10 bases between the germline ends. The CDR3 is 14 amino acids. DNA for the CDR3: TGTGCCAGCAGCCAATGGATCGGCTCCGGGGAGCTGTTTTTT. Translated: CASSQWIGSGELFF.

This clone was observed once. The CDR3 here is CASTPLPQFYNEQFF. The CDR3 DNA is TGTGCCAGCACCCCTCTACCCCAATTTTACAATGAGCAGTTCTTC. J is TRBJ2-1 and V is TRBV9; D gene ambiguous. The V gene lost 6 bases and the J gene lost 4 bases, with 17 bases spanning the gap. The CDR3 contains 15 residues. The germline CDR1 and CDR2 sequences are SGDLS and YYNGEE.

The rearrangement links TRBV6-1 to TRBJ2-2; 10 bases match TRBD1. Germline CDR1 is MNHNS and CDR2 is SASEGT. This CDR3 spans 17 amino acids. Trimming removed 1 base from V and 2 bases from J; junction bases left unmatched: 4. This CDR3 reads CASSEVGTGDNTGELFF. CDR3 sequence (DNA): TGTGCCAGCAGTGAAGTGGGGACAGGGGACAACACCGGGGAGCTGTTTTTT.

V gene TRBV28 combines with J gene TRBJ1-6; D is unclear. The CDR3 length is 12 residues. The germline V and J ends were trimmed by 4 bases and 13 bases, with 11 bases remaining between them. The germline V gene has CDR1 MDHEN and CDR2 SYDVKM. The CDR3 loop is CASSSSHKPLHF. The CDR3 coding sequence is TGTGCCAGCAGTTCATCGCATAAGCCCCTCCACTTT.

The rearrangement uses TRBV7-3 and TRBJ1-4; D might be TRBD1 (6 bases). The CDR3 loop spans 15 amino acids. The germline CDR1 and CDR2 sequences are SGHTA and FQGTGA. Written as DNA, the CDR3 is TGTGGAGCCATCACCAGGGGTGCAACTAATGAAAAACTGTTTTTT. Translation: CGAITRGATNEKLFF.

This clone was seen just once. The chain is built from TRBV5-4 and TRBJ1-1; tentatively, D is TRBD1 (6 bases). Per the germline V gene, CDR1 is SGHNT and CDR2 is YYREEE (reference sequence). V dropped 5 bases and J dropped 0 bases, with 11 bases sitting between them. The CDR3 is 14 residues long. The CDR3 sequence is CASSLQGVNTEAFF. CDR3 nucleotide sequence: TGTGCCAGCAGTCTACAGGGAGTGAACACTGAAGCTTTCTTT.